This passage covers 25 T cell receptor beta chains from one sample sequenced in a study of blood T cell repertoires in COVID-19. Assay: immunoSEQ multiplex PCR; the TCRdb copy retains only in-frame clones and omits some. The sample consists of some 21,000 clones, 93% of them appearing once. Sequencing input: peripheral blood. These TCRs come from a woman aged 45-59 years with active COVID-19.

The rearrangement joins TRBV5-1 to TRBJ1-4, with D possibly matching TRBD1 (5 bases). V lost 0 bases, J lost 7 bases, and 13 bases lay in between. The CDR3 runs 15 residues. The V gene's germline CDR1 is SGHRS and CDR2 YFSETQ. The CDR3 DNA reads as TGCGCCAGCAGCTTGGGGGGCGCAGACACTGAAAAACTGTTTTTT. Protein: CASSLGGADTEKLFF. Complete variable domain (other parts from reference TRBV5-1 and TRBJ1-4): KAGVTQTPRYLIKTRGQQVTLSCSPISGHRSVSWYQQTPGQGLQFLFEYFSETQRNKGNFPGRFSGRQFSNSRSEMNVSTLELGDSALYLCASSLGGADTEKLFFGSGTQLSVL.

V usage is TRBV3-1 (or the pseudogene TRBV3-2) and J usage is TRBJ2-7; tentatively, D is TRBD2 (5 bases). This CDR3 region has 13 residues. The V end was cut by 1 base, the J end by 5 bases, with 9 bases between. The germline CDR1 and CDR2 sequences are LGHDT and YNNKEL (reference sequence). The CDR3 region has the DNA TGTGCCAGCAGCCAAGTGGGAGTTCACGAGCAGTACTTC. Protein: CASSQVGVHEQYF.

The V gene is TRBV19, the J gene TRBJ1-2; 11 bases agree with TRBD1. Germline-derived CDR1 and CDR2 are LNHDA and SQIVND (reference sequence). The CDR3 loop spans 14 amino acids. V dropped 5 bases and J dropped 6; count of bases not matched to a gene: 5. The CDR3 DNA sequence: TGTGCCAGTAGTTTCGGGACAGGGGGGAATGGCTACACCTTC. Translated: CASSFGTGGNGYTF.

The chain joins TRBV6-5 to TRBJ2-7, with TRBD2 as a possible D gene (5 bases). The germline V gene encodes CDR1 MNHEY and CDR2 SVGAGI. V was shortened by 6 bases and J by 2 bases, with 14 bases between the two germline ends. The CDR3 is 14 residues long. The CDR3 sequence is CASRLSAWTYEQYF. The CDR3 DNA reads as TGTGCCAGCAGACTTAGCGCGTGGACCTACGAGCAGTACTTC.

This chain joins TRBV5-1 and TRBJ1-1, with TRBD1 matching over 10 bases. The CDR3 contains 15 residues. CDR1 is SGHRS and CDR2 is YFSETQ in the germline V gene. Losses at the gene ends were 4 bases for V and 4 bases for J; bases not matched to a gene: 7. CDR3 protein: CASSKTGTGATEAFF. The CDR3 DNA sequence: TGCGCCAGCAGCAAGACCGGGACAGGGGCCACTGAAGCTTTCTTT.

The CDR3 bases are TGCGCCAGCAGCCCGGACAGAAGCTCCTACGAGCAGTACTTC. Protein: CASSPDRSSYEQYF. The chain recombines TRBV4-1 with TRBJ2-7, with D tentatively TRBD1 (6 bases). The ends were cut back, 4 bases at V and 0 bases at J, with 10 bases in the middle. The length of the CDR3 is 14 residues. Germline V gene lookup returns CDR1 MGHRA and CDR2 YSYEKL.

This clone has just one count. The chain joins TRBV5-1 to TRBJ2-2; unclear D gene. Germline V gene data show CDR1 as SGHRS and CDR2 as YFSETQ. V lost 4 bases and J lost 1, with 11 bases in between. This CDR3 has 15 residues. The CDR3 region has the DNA TGCGCCAGCAGCCTACCCCGACAGAACACCGGGGAGCTGTTTTTT. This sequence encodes CASSLPRQNTGELFF.

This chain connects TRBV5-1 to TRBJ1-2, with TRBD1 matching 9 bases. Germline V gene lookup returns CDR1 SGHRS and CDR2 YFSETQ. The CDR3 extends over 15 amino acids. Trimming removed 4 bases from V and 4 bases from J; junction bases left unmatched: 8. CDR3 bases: TGCGCCAGCAGCGAGGGACAGGGTGATATCTATGGCTACACCTTC. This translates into CASSEGQGDIYGYTF. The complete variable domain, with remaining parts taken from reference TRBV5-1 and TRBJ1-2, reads KAGVTQTPRYLIKTRGQQVTLSCSPISGHRSVSWYQQTPGQGLQFLFEYFSETQRNKGNFPGRFSGRQFSNSRSEMNVSTLELGDSALYLCASSEGQGDIYGYTFGSGTRLTVV.

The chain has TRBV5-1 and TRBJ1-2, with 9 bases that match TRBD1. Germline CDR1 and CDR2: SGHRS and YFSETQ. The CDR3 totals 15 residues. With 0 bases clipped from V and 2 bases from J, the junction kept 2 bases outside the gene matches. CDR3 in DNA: TGCGCCAGCAGCTTGGAAGGGACAGGGAACTATGGCTACACCTTC. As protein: CASSLEGTGNYGYTF. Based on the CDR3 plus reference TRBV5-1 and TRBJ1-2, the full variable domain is KAGVTQTPRYLIKTRGQQVTLSCSPISGHRSVSWYQQTPGQGLQFLFEYFSETQRNKGNFPGRFSGRQFSNSRSEMNVSTLELGDSALYLCASSLEGTGNYGYTFGSGTRLTVV.

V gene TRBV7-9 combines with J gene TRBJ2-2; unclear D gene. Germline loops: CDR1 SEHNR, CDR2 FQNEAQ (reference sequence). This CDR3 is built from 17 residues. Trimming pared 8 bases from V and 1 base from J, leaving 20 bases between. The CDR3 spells CASSPYAGVLNTGELFF. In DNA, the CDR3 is TGTGCCAGCTCCCCCTATGCCGGAGTTTTGAACACCGGGGAGCTGTTTTTT.

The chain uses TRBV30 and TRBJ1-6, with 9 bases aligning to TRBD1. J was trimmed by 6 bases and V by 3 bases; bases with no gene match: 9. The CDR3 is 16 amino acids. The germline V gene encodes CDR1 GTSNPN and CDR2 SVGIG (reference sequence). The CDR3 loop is CAWRPGQGIINSPLHF. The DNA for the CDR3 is TGTGCCTGGAGACCCGGACAGGGGATTATTAATTCACCCCTCCACTTT.

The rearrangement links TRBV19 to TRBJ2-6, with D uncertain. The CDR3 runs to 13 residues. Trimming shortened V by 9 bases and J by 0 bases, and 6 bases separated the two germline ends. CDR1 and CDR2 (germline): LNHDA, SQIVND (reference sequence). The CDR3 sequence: CASRFSGANVLTF. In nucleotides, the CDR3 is TGTGCCAGCCGTTTCTCTGGGGCCAACGTCCTGACTTTC.

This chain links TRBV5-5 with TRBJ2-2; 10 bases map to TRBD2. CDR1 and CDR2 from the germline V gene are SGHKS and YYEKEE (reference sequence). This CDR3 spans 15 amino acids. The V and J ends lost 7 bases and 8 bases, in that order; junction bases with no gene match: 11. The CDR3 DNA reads TGTGCCAGCTGTCGGTTGGCTAGCGGGAGAGGGGAGCTGTTTTTT. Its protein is CASCRLASGRGELFF.

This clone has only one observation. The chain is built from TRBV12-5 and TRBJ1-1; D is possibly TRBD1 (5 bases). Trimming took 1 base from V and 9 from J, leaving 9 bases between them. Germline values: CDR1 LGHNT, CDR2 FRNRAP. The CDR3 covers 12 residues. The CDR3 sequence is CASGLGGTQAFF. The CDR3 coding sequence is TGTGCTAGTGGTTTGGGCGGGACTCAAGCTTTCTTT.

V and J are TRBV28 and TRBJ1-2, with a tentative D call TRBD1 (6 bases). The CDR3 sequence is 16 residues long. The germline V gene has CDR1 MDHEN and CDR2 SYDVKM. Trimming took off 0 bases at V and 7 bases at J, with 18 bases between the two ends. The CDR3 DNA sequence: TGTGCCAGCAGTTTATGGGGTCGGGGGGCGCTCGGTGGCTACACCTTC. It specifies CASSLWGRGALGGYTF.

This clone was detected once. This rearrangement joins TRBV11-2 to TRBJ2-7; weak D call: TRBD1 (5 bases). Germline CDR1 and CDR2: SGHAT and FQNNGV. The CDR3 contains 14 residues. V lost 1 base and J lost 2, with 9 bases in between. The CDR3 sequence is CASSLVGRAYEQYF. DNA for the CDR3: TGTGCCAGCAGCTTAGTGGGCAGGGCCTACGAGCAGTACTTC.

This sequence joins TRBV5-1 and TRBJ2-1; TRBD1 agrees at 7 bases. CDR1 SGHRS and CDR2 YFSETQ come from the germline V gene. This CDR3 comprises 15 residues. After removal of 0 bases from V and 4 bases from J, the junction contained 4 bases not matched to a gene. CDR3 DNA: TGCGCCAGCAGCTTGGCGGGACAGCCGTACAATGAGCAGTTCTTC. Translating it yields CASSLAGQPYNEQFF.

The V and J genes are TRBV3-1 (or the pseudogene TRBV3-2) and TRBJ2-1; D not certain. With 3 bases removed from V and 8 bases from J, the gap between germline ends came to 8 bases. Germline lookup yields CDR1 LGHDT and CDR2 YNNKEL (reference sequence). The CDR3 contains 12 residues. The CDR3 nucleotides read TGTGCCAGCAGCCAGATGAGCGATGAGCAGTTCTTC. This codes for CASSQMSDEQFF.

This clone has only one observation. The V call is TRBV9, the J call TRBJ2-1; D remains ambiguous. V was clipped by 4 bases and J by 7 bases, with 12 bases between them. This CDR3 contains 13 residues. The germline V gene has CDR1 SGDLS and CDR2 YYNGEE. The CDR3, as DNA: TGTGCCAGCAGCCCACTCGATAGAAATGAGCAGTTCTTC. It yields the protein CASSPLDRNEQFF.

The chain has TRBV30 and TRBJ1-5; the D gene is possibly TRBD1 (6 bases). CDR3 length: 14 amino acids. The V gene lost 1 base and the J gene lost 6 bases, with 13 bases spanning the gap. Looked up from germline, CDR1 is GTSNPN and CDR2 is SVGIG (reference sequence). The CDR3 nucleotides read TGTGCCTGGAGTGGGGGCAGGGGCAGTCAGCCCCAGCATTTT. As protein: CAWSGGRGSQPQHF.

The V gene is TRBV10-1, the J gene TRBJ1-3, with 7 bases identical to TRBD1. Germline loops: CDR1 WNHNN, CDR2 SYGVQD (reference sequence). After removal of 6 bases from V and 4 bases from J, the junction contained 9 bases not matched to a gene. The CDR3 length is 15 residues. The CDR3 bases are TGCGCCAGCAGCGCCGGGACAGCAATCGGAAACACCATATATTTT. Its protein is CASSAGTAIGNTIYF.

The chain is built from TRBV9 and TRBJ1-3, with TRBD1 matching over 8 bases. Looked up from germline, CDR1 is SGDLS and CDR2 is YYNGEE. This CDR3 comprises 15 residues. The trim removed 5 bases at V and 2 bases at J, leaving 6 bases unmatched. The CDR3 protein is CASSLPQGAGNTIYF. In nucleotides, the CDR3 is TGTGCCAGCAGTTTACCACAGGGGGCTGGAAACACCATATATTTT.

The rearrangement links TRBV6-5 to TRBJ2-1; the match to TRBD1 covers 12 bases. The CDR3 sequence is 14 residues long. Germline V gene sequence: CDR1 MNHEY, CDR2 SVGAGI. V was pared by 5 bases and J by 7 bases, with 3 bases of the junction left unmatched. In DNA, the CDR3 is TGTGCCAGCAGTAGGGACAGGGGGCGAAATGAGCAGTTCTTC. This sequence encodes CASSRDRGRNEQFF.

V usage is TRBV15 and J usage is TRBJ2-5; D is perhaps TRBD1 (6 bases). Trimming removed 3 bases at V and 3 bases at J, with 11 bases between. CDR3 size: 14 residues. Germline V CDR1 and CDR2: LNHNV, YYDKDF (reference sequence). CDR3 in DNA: TGTGCCACCAGCAGTCTCAGGACAGAAGAGACCCAGTACTTC. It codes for CATSSLRTEETQYF.

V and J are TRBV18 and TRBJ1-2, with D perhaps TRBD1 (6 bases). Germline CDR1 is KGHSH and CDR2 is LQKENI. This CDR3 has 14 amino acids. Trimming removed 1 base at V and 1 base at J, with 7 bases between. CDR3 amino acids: CASSPQQGNYGYTF. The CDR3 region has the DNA TGTGCCAGCTCACCACAACAGGGTAACTATGGCTACACCTTC.